The 14 T cell receptor beta chains below all came from one sample that was sequenced in a study of blood T cell repertoires in COVID-19. Produced via immunoSEQ multiplex PCR; TCRdb's table is partial and in-frame only. The data hold 99,000 or so clones, with just over 85% observed a single time. Material for sequencing was peripheral blood. These receptors all come from a man aged 50 or older with COVID-19, enrolled during active disease.

The J gene is TRBJ2-1, the V gene TRBV30; TRBD1 matches at 7 bases. Germline values: CDR1 GTSNPN, CDR2 SVGIG (reference sequence). This CDR3 comprises 13 residues. V trimming: 5 bases; J trimming: 6 bases; junction bases outside the gene matches: 7. The CDR3 sequence is CAWDRVSSNEQFF. CDR3 coding DNA: TGTGCCTGGGACAGGGTTTCCAGCAATGAGCAGTTCTTC.

This chain links TRBV29-1 with TRBJ2-7; tentative D call: TRBD1 (5 bases). Trimming shortened V by 4 bases and J by 3 bases, and 13 bases separated the two germline ends. The length of the CDR3 is 13 residues. The germline V gene encodes CDR1 SQVTM and CDR2 ANQGSEA. The CDR3 DNA sequence: TGCAGCGTTGCATTAGGGGAAGGCTACGAGCAGTACTTC. It yields the protein CSVALGEGYEQYF.

CDR3: CASSLDSQGQPQHF. CDR3 in DNA: TGTGCCAGCAGCTTGGACTCCCAGGGACAGCCCCAGCATTTT. The V gene is TRBV5-4, the J gene TRBJ1-5, with D possibly TRBD1 on 5 matching bases. CDR1 and CDR2 from the germline V gene are SGHNT and YYREEE (reference sequence). The V end lost 0 bases, the J end lost 7 bases, and 11 bases lay between the germline ends. This CDR3 spans 14 amino acids. Together with reference TRBV5-4 and TRBJ1-5, the CDR3 gives the full variable domain: ETGVTQSPTHLIKTRGQQVTLRCSSQSGHNTVSWYQQALGQGPQFIFQYYREEENGRGNFPPRFSGLQFPNYSSELNVNALELDDSALYLCASSLDSQGQPQHFGDGTRLSIL.

The V call is TRBV4-3, the J call TRBJ2-7; 8 nucleotides agree with TRBD2. The CDR3 length is 15 residues. Per germline, CDR1 LGHNA and CDR2 YSLEER. V lost 1 base to trimming and J lost 0 bases; unmatched junction nucleotides: 2. As DNA, the CDR3 is TGCGCCAGCAGCCAAGTTAGCGGGGCCTCCTACGAGCAGTACTTC. Its protein is CASSQVSGASYEQYF.

The gene calls are TRBV19 and TRBJ1-5; perhaps TRBD1 as D (6 bases). Germline loops: CDR1 LNHDA, CDR2 SQIVND (reference sequence). The V gene lost 6 bases and the J gene lost 5 bases, with 17 bases spanning the gap. The CDR3 extends over 15 amino acids. The CDR3 DNA sequence: TGTGCCAGTAGCCCGGGGCAGGGGATTTATCAGCCCCAGCATTTT. Translated, it gives CASSPGQGIYQPQHF. Variable domain in full (rest from reference TRBV19 and TRBJ1-5): DGGITQSPKYLFRKEGQNVTLSCEQNLNHDAMYWYRQDPGQGLRLIYYSQIVNDFQKGDIAEGYSVSREKKESFPLTVTSAQKNPTAFYLCASSPGQGIYQPQHFGDGTRLSIL.

The chain uses TRBV7-8 and TRBJ2-3; D might be TRBD1 (6 bases). This CDR3 comprises 14 residues. V was clipped by 3 bases and J by 0 bases, with 7 bases between them. Germline assignment: CDR1 SGHVS and CDR2 FQNEAQ. In DNA form, the CDR3 reads TGTGCCAGCAGCTTTACAGGGAGCACAGATACGCAGTATTTT. Protein product: CASSFTGSTDTQYF.

Only one count was recorded for this clone. The V and J genes are TRBV2 and TRBJ1-3, with a tentative D call TRBD1 (6 bases). Deletions cut 6 bases from V and 3 bases from J, with 15 bases between. CDR1 and CDR2 from the germline V gene are SNHLY and FYNNEI. CDR3 length equals 15 residues. The CDR3 nucleotides are TGTGCCAGCAGGAACAGGGAGAGTGGTGGAAACACCATATATTTT. The encoded protein is CASRNRESGGNTIYF. Full variable domain (missing parts from reference TRBV2 and TRBJ1-3): EPEVTQTPSHQVTQMGQEVILRCVPISNHLYFYWYRQILGQKVEFLVSFYNNEISEKSEIFDDQFSVERPDGSNFTLKIRSTKLEDSAMYFCASRNRESGGNTIYFGEGSWLTVV.

The chain links TRBV9 to TRBJ2-7, with 9 bases matching TRBD1. The CDR3 contains 16 residues. Germline V gene lookup returns CDR1 SGDLS and CDR2 YYNGEE. Trimming took 0 bases from V and 4 from J; bases not matched to a gene: 8. The CDR3 sequence: CASSVEGRTGVYEQYF. The CDR3 DNA follows: TGTGCCAGCAGCGTAGAGGGCAGGACAGGGGTTTACGAGCAGTACTTC.

V gene TRBV19 combines with J gene TRBJ1-6; 9 bases fit TRBD1. The V segment lost 9 bases and the J segment 7 bases; nucleotides outside the gene matches: 4. Germline V CDR1 and CDR2: LNHDA, SQIVND (reference sequence). This CDR3 has 13 amino acids. CDR3 region: CASRGTGNSPLHF. CDR3 bases: TGTGCCAGCCGAGGGACAGGGAATTCACCCCTCCACTTT.

The rearrangement uses TRBV2 and TRBJ2-5; D might be TRBD2 (6 bases). Germline assignment: CDR1 SNHLY and CDR2 FYNNEI. This CDR3 is built from 14 residues. Trimming took 4 bases from V and 6 from J, leaving 15 bases between them. The CDR3 region has the DNA TGTGCCAGCAGTGTAATGGCCGGGGGTAAGACCCAGTACTTC. As protein: CASSVMAGGKTQYF.

This clone was seen just once. The chain couples TRBV21-1 to TRBJ2-1; TRBD1 is the table's D call and was not checked against the DNA. TRBV21-1 is flagged as a pseudogene. This CDR3 comprises 16 residues. CDR3 region: CASRKTGGISYNEQFF. CDR3 bases: TGTGCCAGCAGGAAGACAGGGGGCATCTCCTACAATGAGCAGTTCTTC.

CDR3 residues: CASSHTGYNQPQHF. The CDR3 nucleotides are TGTGCCAGCAGTCATACAGGTTACAATCAGCCCCAGCATTTT. The chain couples TRBV6-5 to TRBJ1-5; D perhaps matches TRBD1 (5 bases). Looked up from germline, CDR1 is MNHEY and CDR2 is SVGAGI. V shed 5 bases and J shed 3 bases, with 11 bases lying between them. The CDR3 runs to 14 residues.

The chain joins TRBV4-2 to TRBJ1-3; D is unclear. V lost 1 base to trimming and J lost 0 bases, with 7 bases between them. CDR1 and CDR2 from the germline V gene are LGHNA and YNFKEQ. This CDR3 is built from 15 residues. The CDR3 nucleotides read TGTGCCAGCAGCCAAGGCCCTAGCTCTGGAAACACCATATATTTT. Protein sequence: CASSQGPSSGNTIYF.

This chain joins TRBV29-1 and TRBJ2-7, with 8 bases lining up with TRBD1. Germline loops: CDR1 SQVTM, CDR2 ANQGSEA. This CDR3 has 13 residues. Trimming took 4 bases from V and 4 from J; bases not matched to a gene: 6. CDR3 sequence: CSVAGGKSYEQYF. The CDR3 nucleotides read TGCAGCGTTGCAGGGGGCAAATCTTACGAGCAGTACTTC.